Listed below are T cell receptor beta chains from one sample, sequenced in a study of blood T cells in healthy people across ages. TCRdb reanalysed the 5' RACE reads using MiXCR and keeps one entry per CDR3 protein. This sample has about 620,000 distinct CDR3 sequences, with approximately 52% found just once. Sequenced material: blood. The receptors originated from a woman older than 75 in good health. Each CDR3 is given with its conserved first and last residue. Fields, in order: D gene, clone size, J gene, V gene, CDR3 DNA, CDR3 protein. D genes are given only for firm matches. A row's size may be missing; if present it is once, few, many or a size class.

NA	NA	TRBJ1-1	TRBV5-1	TGCGCCAGCGCCGTTGAGGTTAACACTGAAGCTTTCTTT	CASAVEVNTEAFF
NA	NA	TRBJ1-1	TRBV27	TGTGCCAGCAGTATCAAGGGGGAGGTCCCCACTGAAGCTTTCTTT	CASSIKGEVPTEAFF
NA	many	TRBJ1-6	TRBV20-1	TGCAGTGCTAGAGTCCAGGACAGTCATAATTCACCCCTCCACTTT	CSARVQDSHNSPLHF
NA	NA	TRBJ1-1	TRBV20-1	TGCAGATCCCCAGGGAACACTGAAGCTTTCTTT	CRSPGNTEAFF
TRBD1	NA	TRBJ2-6	TRBV4-1	TGCGCCAGCACCGGGACAGGGGGCGGTGGGGCCAACGTCCTGACTTTC	CASTGTGGGGANVLTF
NA	NA	TRBJ2-6	TRBV10-3	TGTGCCATCAGTAACCCCGTGACGTCTGGGGCCAACGTCCTGACTTTC	CAISNPVTSGANVLTF
NA	many	TRBJ2-1	TRBV4-2	TGTGCCAGCAGCCAAGTAGCGGCAAGCTCCTACAATGAGCAGTTCTTC	CASSQVAASSYNEQFF
NA	once	TRBJ2-7	TRBV12-3/TRBV12-4	TGTGCCAGCAGCCGCACGACTAGTGGGGCCTACGAGCAGTACTTC	CASSRTTSGAYEQYF
TRBD2	NA	TRBJ2-3	TRBV3-1	TGTGCCAGCAGCTTCCTCACCTTACTAGCGGGAACCACAGATACGCAGTATTTT	CASSFLTLLAGTTDTQYF
NA	once	TRBJ2-5	TRBV6-6	TGTGCCAGCAGTTGGGTCCAAGGGACCCAGTATTTC	CASSWVQGTQYF
NA	once	TRBJ2-3	TRBV30	TGTGCCTGGAGTAACGGAGATACGCAGTATTTT	CAWSNGDTQYF
TRBD1	NA	TRBJ2-7	TRBV27	TGTGCCAGCGGAGGGACAGGCATGATAGAGCAGTACTTC	CASGGTGMIEQYF
NA	NA	TRBJ2-7	TRBV20-1	TGCAGTGCTAGGACAGGACTGGGCTACGAGCAGTACTTC	CSARTGLGYEQYF
TRBD1	NA	TRBJ2-7	TRBV28	TGTGCCACCGAACCGACAGGGTCGATTTACGAGCAGTACTTC	CATEPTGSIYEQYF
NA	few	TRBJ2-3	TRBV6-1	TGTGCCAGCAGTGAAATGGGACATTCAGATACGCAGTATTTT	CASSEMGHSDTQYF